This TCR beta chain was retrieved from a study of CD8 T cells in Susac syndrome. Random hexamers were used to reverse transcribe the RNA input (roughly 0.5 to 1 ug). TCRdb redid the calling of the immunoSEQ multiplex PCR reads with MiXCR, one entry per CDR3 protein. The top ten hold 0.093% of the sample, which has about 180,000 distinct CDR3 sequences, more than 90% seen once. Deletions cut 1 base from V and 5 bases from J, with 6 bases between. This CDR3 has 13 amino acids. Germline assignment: CDR1 LGHNT and CDR2 FRNRAP. Specimen: CD4+ T cells from PBMCs. This receptor was taken from a human donor with multiple sclerosis. The V gene is TRBV12-5, the J gene TRBJ2-1; tentative D call: TRBD2 (5 bases). CDR3 coding DNA: TGTGCTAGTGGTTTGGGGAGGCACAATGAGCAGTTCTTC. Its protein product is CASGLGRHNEQFF.